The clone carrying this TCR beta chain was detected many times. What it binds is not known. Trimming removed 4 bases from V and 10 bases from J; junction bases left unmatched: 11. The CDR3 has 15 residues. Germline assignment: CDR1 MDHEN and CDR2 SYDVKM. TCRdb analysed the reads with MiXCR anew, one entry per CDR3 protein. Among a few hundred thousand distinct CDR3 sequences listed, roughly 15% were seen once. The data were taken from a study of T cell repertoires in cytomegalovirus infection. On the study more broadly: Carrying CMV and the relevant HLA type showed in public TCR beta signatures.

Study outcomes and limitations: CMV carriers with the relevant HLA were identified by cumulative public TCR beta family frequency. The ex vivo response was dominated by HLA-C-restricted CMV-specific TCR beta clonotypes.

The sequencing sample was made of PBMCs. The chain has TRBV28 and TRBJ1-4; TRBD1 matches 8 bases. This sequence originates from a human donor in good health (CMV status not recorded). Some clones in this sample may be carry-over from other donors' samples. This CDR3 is CASSSPGQDYGKLFF. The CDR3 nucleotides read TGTGCCAGCAGTTCGCCGGGACAGGACTATGGAAAACTGTTTTTT.